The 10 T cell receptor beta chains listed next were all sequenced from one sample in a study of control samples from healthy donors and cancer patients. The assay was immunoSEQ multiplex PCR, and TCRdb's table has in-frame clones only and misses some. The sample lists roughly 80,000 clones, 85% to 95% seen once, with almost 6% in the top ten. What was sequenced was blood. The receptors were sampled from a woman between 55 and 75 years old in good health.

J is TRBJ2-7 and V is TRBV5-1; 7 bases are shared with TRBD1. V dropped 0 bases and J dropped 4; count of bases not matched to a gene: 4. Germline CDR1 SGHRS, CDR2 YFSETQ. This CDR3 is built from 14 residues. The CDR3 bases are TGCGCCAGCAGCTTGGGACAGGGTGGATACGAGCAGTACTTC. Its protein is CASSLGQGGYEQYF.

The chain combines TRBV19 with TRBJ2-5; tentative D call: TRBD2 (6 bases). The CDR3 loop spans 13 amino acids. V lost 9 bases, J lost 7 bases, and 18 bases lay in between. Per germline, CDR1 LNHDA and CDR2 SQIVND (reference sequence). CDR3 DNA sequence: TGTGCCAGCGCGGAGGGATGGGTGAGGACCCAGTACTTC. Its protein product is CASAEGWVRTQYF.

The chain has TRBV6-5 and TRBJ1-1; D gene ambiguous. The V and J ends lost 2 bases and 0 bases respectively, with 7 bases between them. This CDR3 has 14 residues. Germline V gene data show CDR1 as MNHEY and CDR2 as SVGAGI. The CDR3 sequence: CASSYGVLNTEAFF. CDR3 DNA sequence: TGTGCCAGCAGTTACGGGGTTTTGAACACTGAAGCTTTCTTT.

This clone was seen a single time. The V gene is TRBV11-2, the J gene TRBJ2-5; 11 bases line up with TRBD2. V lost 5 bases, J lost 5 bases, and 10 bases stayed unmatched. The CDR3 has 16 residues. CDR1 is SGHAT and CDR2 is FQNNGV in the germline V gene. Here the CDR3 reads CASSRRLAGGPETQYF. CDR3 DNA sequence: TGTGCCAGCAGCCGACGGTTAGCGGGAGGGCCGGAGACCCAGTACTTC.

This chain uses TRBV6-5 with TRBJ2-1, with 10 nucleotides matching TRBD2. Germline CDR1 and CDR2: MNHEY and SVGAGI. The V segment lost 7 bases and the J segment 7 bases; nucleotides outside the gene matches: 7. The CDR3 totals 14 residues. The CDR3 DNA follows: TGTGCCAGCATGGCGGGACTAGCGTCGAATGAGCAGTTCTTC. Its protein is CASMAGLASNEQFF.

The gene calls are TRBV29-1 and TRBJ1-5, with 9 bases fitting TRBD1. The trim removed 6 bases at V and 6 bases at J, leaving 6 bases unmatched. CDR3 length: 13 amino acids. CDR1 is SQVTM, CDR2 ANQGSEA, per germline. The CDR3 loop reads CSVQDRGGQPQHF. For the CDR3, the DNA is TGCAGCGTCCAGGACAGGGGAGGTCAGCCCCAGCATTTT.

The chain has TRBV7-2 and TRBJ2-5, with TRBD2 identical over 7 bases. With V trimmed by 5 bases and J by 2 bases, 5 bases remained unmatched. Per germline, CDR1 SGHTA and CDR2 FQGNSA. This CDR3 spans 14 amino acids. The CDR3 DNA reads TGTGCCAGCAGCCGCGGGACTATACAAGAGACCCAGTACTTC. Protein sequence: CASSRGTIQETQYF.

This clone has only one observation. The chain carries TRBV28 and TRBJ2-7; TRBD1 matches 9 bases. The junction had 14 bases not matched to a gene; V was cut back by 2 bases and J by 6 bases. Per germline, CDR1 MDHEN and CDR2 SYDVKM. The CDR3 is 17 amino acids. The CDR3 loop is CASSLEGLGDRVFEQYF. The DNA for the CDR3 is TGTGCCAGCAGTTTAGAGGGGTTAGGGGACAGGGTTTTCGAGCAGTACTTC.

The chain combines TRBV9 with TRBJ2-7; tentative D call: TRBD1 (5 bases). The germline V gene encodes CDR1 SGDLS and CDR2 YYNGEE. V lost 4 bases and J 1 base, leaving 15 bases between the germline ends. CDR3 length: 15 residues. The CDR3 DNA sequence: TGTGCCAGCAGCCCCGATCTAAGGACATCCTACGAGCAGTACTTC. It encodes CASSPDLRTSYEQYF.

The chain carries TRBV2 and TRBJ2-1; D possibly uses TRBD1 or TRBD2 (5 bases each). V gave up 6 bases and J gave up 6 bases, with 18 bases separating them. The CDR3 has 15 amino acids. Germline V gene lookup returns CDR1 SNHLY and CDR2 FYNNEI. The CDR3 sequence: CASSRDAKVGNEQFF. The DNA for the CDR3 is TGTGCCAGCAGCAGGGACGCCAAGGTTGGCAATGAGCAGTTCTTC.